This TCR beta chain was retrieved from a study of blood T cell repertoires in COVID-19. Across the whole study: PBMCs, B-cell-depleted T cells, or T cells provided the cDNA or gDNA that made up the material.

Assay used: immunoSEQ multiplex PCR; TCRdb lists only in-frame clones, some missing. The table has about 140,000 clones, around 80% seen once. The sample was peripheral blood. This TCR derives from a man aged 60 to 75 with acute or convalescent COVID-19.

The CDR3 spells CASSRVNTEAFF. CDR3 nucleotide sequence: TGTGCCAGCAGCCGCGTTAACACTGAAGCTTTCTTT. The chain has TRBV5-8 and TRBJ1-1; D is unclear. In germline, CDR1 is SGHTS, CDR2 YDEGEE. Trimming shortened V by 4 bases and J by 2 bases, and 6 bases separated the two germline ends. This CDR3 has 12 amino acids.